This TCR beta chain originates from a study of blood T cell repertoires in COVID-19. Background on the study: Specimens from acute and convalescent COVID-19 originated in the United States, Italy and Spain. The cDNA or gDNA used as material had been derived from T cells, B-cell-depleted T cells, or PBMCs.

Trimming took 2 bases from V and 2 from J, leaving 12 bases between them. Germline V gives CDR1 MGHRA, CDR2 YSYEKL. There are 15 residues in the CDR3. In the original workflow: Reference gene primer amplification gave nucleated cell count estimates. Assay used: immunoSEQ multiplex PCR; TCRdb lists only in-frame clones, some missing. V and J calls and clone size are copied from that table; D and trimming were computed from the DNA. This table holds 210,000 or so clones, roughly four fifths found once. Sequences were obtained from peripheral blood. The rearrangement joins TRBV4-1 to TRBJ1-2; D perhaps matches TRBD1 (5 bases). This receptor was identified in a woman in her 50s with active or convalescent COVID-19. Written as DNA, the CDR3 is TGCGCCAGCAGCCAATCCGGGGACTTAAACTATGGCTACACCTTC. Translating gives CASSQSGDLNYGYTF.